This TCR beta chain was profiled in a study of early T cells in non-severe SARS-CoV-2 infection. Study conclusions and caveats: Comparison of clonotypes with VDJdb favored anti-spike CD8 responses while missing private and CD4 specificities.

The V and J ends lost 3 bases and 2 bases, in that order; junction bases with no gene match: 11. The CDR3 sequence is 17 residues long. CDR1 and CDR2 (germline): DFQATT, SNEGSKA (reference sequence). Individual cDNA molecules each received unique molecular identifiers attached to them. TCRdb ran MiXCR on the 5' RACE reads and lists one entry per CDR3 protein. The sample yields about 25,000 distinct CDR3 sequences, more than 4.5% seen once. This clonotype was observed a few times. Its antigen remains unidentified. The sample was whole blood. The chain carries TRBV20-1 and TRBJ2-7; 12 bases map to TRBD2. The receptor's source is an adult who was a healthcare worker with PCR-confirmed SARS-CoV-2 infection or an uninfected control (not recorded which). Written as DNA, the CDR3 is TGCAGTGCTAGGGCTTTGCGGCTAGCGGGGGGGACCTACGAGCAGTACTTC. This translates into CSARALRLAGGTYEQYF.